This T cell receptor (beta chain) emerged from a study of T cells in Graves' hyperthyroidism and ophthalmopathy (dated by TCRdb to 2018 to 2020). About the investigation overall: Peripheral blood samples were taken at initial diagnosis, before any treatment was given. After sampling, hyperthyroidism patients received methimazole starting at 30 mg daily, and ophthalmopathy patients received high-dose intravenous methylprednisolone. TCR V-J signatures able to tell the groups apart were searched for in a discovery cohort of approximately 95 patients, of whom around 43 had Graves' ophthalmopathy and about 60 had stable Graves' hyperthyroidism. The 100 or so discovery patients were randomly split 7:3 into training and test sets. Prospective prediction of ophthalmopathy was tested in an independent validation cohort consisting of some 19 hyperthyroidism patients and some 16 patients who later progressed to ophthalmopathy. In several Graves' hyperthyroidism patients, the study also compared T-cell repertoires from thyroid tissue with T-cell repertoires from blood. The paper reports TCR Vbeta CDR3 sequencing of some 140 peripheral blood samples: 40 to 45 ophthalmopathy, approximately 74 hyperthyroidism and around 17 progressor patients. Summary of the overall study and its limitations: Most expanded thyroid clonotypes (frequency above 0.001) were also detected in blood, suggesting blood repertoires may reflect thyroid immune responses. Sample size was not statistically predetermined, and investigators were not blinded to group allocation. Ophthalmopathy was separated from stable hyperthyroidism by a 13 V-J signature model, with around 90% sensitivity and roughly 81% specificity obtained in cross-validation and 80%/75% obtained in testing. During validation, the model predicted progression to ophthalmopathy a median of roughly six months ahead of onset, with 70.59% sensitivity and under 85% specificity.

TCR beta CDR3 regions were amplified from RNA transcripts. A first-round RT-PCR of the TCR CDR3 used the HTBI primer set with the Qiagen OneStep RT-PCR kit. Libraries were constructed in a second round of multiplex PCR, after which size selection and purification were carried out. Libraries were sequenced paired-end with 100 bp reads on an Illumina HiSeq2000. The study's processing was this. SOAPnuke was used to process the raw data, with reads discarded if the reads contained adapters or uncalled bases, had a mean Phred below 15, or lacked an exact constant-primer or identifier match. COPE v1.2.5 was used to merge high-quality paired reads, and clonotypes were defined as unique nucleotide sequences. MiTCR v1.1 was used to align clonotypes to the IMGT TRBV, TRBD and TRBJ reference segments. Analysis was restricted to V-J combinations with a frequency above 0.0001, which covered 99.2% of repertoires. A TCS score was defined as the ratio of F50 (clonal expansion) to E x V (chaos), with BLOSUM62-based TCRdist applied between CDR3 peptides within each V-J. Welch's t-statistics and random forest reduced fewer than 600 V-J features to about 13, which were used in a naive Bayes classifier (R e1071). The Morisita-Horn index was used to measure how similar the thyroid and blood repertoires were. TCRdb trimmed public reads at Q25 via fastp, called clones via MiXCR and kept in-frame beta chains. A single entry per CDR3 protein holds the most common genes and DNA from its merged rows. In this record, the V and J calls reflect TCRdb's handling and not the investigators' own analysis. The sample table shows 600,000 to 700,000 distinct CDR3 sequences, and about 14% are seen once. Of the sample, 4.3% is held by the ten largest clones.

In the ophthalmopathy patients, disease was moderately to severely active, with a Clinical Activity Score of 3 or more, a NOSPECS grade of 4 or more, and a duration of less than 3 months. Exclusion was applied to patients with uncontrolled infections, other autoimmune diseases, pregnancy or lactation. Clinical symptoms, serum thyroxine and TRAb, thyroid ultrasound, and orbital computed tomography formed the basis for the diagnoses. PBMCs were isolated from approximately 10 ml of fresh peripheral blood by Ficoll-Paque density gradient centrifugation. Total RNA was extracted with Trizol reagent, and quality was checked on an Agilent 2100 Bioanalyzer. The CDR3 measures 14 amino acids from cysteine to phenylalanine. Only the CDR3 region is kept as DNA, spanning 42 bases read in frame from base 1. V drops 2 bases and J drops 0 bases, leaving 5 bases in between. For CDR1 and CDR2, the germline V gene lists MNHNS and SASEGT.

This clonotype has a count of ten or more. The target of this receptor is not known. No per-base quality is available; no much larger clone lies one base away. This TCR was sampled from a woman in her 40s with Graves' ophthalmopathy. The specimen sequenced was blood. The sequence joins TRBV6-1 to TRBJ1-5; too little of a D gene remains to name it. For the CDR3, the sequence is CASSEPLSNQPQHF. The sequenced DNA: TGTGCCAGCAGTGAACCCCTTAGCAATCAGCCCCAGCATTTT.